This TCR beta chain derives from a study of blood T cell repertoires in COVID-19. Study as a whole: Whether acute or convalescent, the COVID-19 samples came from the United States, Italy and Spain. Sources were T cells, B-cell-depleted T cells, or PBMCs; the material itself was cDNA or gDNA.

About this clone itself: The junction departs from the called germline gene at one end, perhaps through a read error.

CDR3 length equals 15 residues. The germline CDR1 and CDR2 sequences are SGHRS and YFSETQ. In the study's own analysis: Amplification of reference gene primers provided the estimated nucleated cell counts. The method was immunoSEQ multiplex PCR; TCRdb's version includes in-frame clones alone and lacks a portion of them. Clone size and V and J calls were adopted from that table, with D and trimming inferred from the DNA. The sample comprises tens of thousands of clones, 88% of which are singletons, and around a fifth rests with the top ten. The V gene is TRBV5-1, the J gene TRBJ2-5, with a possible D match to TRBD2 (6 bases). The sequenced sample consisted of peripheral blood. The source is a man between 65 and 85 years old with acute or convalescent COVID-19. CDR3 protein: CASSLAGGNQETQYF. As DNA, the CDR3 is TGCGCCAGCAGCTTGGCCGGAGGGAACCAGGAGACCCAGTACTTC.